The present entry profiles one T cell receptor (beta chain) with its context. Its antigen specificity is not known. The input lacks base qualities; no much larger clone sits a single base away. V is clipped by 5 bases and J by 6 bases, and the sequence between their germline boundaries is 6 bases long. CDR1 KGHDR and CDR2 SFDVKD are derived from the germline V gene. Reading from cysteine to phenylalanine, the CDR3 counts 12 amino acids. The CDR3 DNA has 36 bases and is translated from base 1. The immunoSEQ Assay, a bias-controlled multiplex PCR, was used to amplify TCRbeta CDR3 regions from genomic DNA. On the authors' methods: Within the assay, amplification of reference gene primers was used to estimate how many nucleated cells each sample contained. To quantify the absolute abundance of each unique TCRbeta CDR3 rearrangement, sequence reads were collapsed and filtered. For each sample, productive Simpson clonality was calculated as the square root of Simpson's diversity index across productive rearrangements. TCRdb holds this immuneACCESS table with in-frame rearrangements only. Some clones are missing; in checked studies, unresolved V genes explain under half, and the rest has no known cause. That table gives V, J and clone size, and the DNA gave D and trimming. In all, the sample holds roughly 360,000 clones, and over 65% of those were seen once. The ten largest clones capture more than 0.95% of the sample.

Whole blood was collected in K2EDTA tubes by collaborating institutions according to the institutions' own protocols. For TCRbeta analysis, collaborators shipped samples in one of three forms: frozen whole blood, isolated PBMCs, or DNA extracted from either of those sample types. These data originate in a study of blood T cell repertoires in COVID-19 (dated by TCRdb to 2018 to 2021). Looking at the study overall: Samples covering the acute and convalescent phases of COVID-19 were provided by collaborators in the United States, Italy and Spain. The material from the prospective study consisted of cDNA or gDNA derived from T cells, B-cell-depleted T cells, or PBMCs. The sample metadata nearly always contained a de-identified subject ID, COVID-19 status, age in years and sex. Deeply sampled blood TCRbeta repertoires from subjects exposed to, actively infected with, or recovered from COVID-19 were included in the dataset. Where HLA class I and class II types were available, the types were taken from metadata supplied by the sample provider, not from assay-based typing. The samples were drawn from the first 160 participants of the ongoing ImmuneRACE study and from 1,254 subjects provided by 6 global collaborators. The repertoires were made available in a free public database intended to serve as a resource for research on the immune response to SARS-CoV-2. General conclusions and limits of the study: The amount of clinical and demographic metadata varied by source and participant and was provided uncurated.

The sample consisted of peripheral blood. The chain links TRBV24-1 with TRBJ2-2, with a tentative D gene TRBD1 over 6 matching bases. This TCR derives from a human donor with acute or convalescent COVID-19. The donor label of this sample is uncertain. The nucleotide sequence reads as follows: TGTGCCACCAGTGGGGGGCCCGGGGAGCTGTTTTTT. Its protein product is CATSGGPGELFF.